The source of this TCR beta chain is a study of OX40 agonist ivuxolimab in advanced cancers. As for the study more broadly: Ivuxolimab, which targeted the costimulatory receptor OX40 (CD134), was an agonistic, fully human IgG2 monoclonal antibody. Three dose-escalation patients achieved partial responses, one with hepatocellular carcinoma and two with cutaneous melanoma. Intravenous ivuxolimab was administered to patients every 2 weeks at six dose levels: 0.01, 0.1, 0.3, 1.5, 3 and 10 mg/kg. In the dose-escalation cohort, around four fifths of patients were male, and the mean age was 60 years with a range of roughly 20 to 80. Peripheral TCRbeta sequencing aimed to test whether ivuxolimab altered TCR sequence diversity and caused clonal T-cell expansion. The paper describes the monotherapy dose-escalation part (N of about 47 patients) of the phase I trial of ivuxolimab. Of the roughly 53 patients in dose escalation, 19 had hepatocellular carcinoma, about 15 had melanoma, 9 had renal cell carcinoma and 9 had head and neck cancer. Patients were allowed to have had prior anti-PD-1, anti-PD-L1 or anti-CTLA-4 therapy, and around two fifths of the dose-escalation patients had been treated with checkpoint inhibitors.

CDR3 length: 14 amino acids, cysteine to phenylalanine. The sequence is cut down to CDR3 DNA, 42 bases in frame from base 1. V is reduced by 0 bases and J by 1 base, leaving a spacing of 5 bases between them. Taken from the germline V gene, the CDR1 and CDR2 loops are MNHNS and SASEGT. The trial excluded patients who had a history of autoimmune disease or were on systemic immunosuppression. Peripheral blood for TCR sequencing was collected from all dose cohorts at baseline, on cycle 4 day 1, and on cycle 7 day 1. The samples were drawn from a first-in-human, open-label, multicenter phase I dose-escalation trial of ivuxolimab. The trial enrolled adults with locally advanced or metastatic head and neck squamous cell, hepatocellular, melanoma or renal cell carcinoma. CD4+ and CD8+ T cells were sorted separately from peripheral blood before TCR sequencing. Comment on this clone: There is no known antigen for this receptor. No base quality information exists; no much larger clone differs at one position.

General findings and caveats noted by the study authors: In the 0.1-3.0 mg/kg groups, partial responders had among the lowest normalized peripheral clonal expansion, particularly in CD8+ T cells. Low levels of normalized T-cell clonal expansion were also seen in some nonresponding patients. At doses of 0.1 to 3.0 mg/kg, clonal expansion of both CD4+ and CD8+ T cells in blood was seen between baseline and week 6. After ivuxolimab, more expanded clones were found on average in CD8+ T cells than in CD4+ T cells. Which antigens the clonally expanded peripheral T cells were specific for was not determined.

Genomic DNA was isolated from the sorted cells so that the TCRbeta CDR3 region could be sequenced. TCRbeta CDR3 regions were sequenced using the immunoSEQ Assay. Entries here come from immuneACCESS through TCRdb and include only in-frame sequences with V and J called. Some clones fail to appear in such tables; in the studies checked, an unresolved V gene covers under half of the shortfall, and the cause of the remainder is unknown. In all, the sample holds roughly 60,000 clones, and 70% to 90% of those were seen once. Jointly, the top ten make up around 2.9% of the sample. The rearrangement combines TRBV6-1 with TRBJ2-3; a weak D assignment points to TRBD2 (5 bases agree). The sequenced sample was CD4+ or CD8+ T cells sorted from blood, obtained in a trial of the OX40 agonist ivuxolimab. The clonotype was recovered from an adult with an advanced solid tumor such as melanoma, head and neck, liver or kidney cancer. The CDR3 reads CASSEAGGTDTQYF. Here is the DNA: TGTGCCAGCAGTGAAGCCGGGGGCACAGATACGCAGTATTTT.